Each of the 4 T cell receptor beta chains below was sequenced from the same sample in a study of response to subunit inactivated influenza vaccine. TCRdb reanalysed the RT-PCR reads using MiXCR and keeps one entry per CDR3 protein. In the table there are roughly 520,000 distinct CDR3 sequences, over 25% of which are singletons. The starting material was CD4+ T cells sorted from PBMCs, obtained more than 4 days after vaccination. All receptors come from a man aged 45-65 years who received an inactivated influenza vaccine.

CDR3 sequence: CSAREGSRTDTQYF. CDR3 bases: TGCAGTGCTAGGGAGGGATCGCGCACAGATACGCAGTATTTT. This chain joins TRBV20-1 and TRBJ2-3, with a tentative D call TRBD2 (6 bases). The germline V gene encodes CDR1 DFQATT and CDR2 SNEGSKA (reference sequence). V lost 3 bases, J lost 1 base, and 11 bases lay in between. The length of the CDR3 is 14 residues.

In this sample, this clonotype turned up a few times. V usage is TRBV7-9 and J usage is TRBJ2-1, with 9 positions matching TRBD2. Germline-derived CDR1 and CDR2 are SEHNR and FQNEAQ (reference sequence). This CDR3 has 17 residues. The V gene end was trimmed by 6 bases and the J gene end by 6 bases; junction bases not matched to a gene: 15. The CDR3 DNA is TGTGCCAGCAGGCACTCGATCGCGGGAGGGCCCTTCAATGAGCAGTTCTTC. Translated: CASRHSIAGGPFNEQFF.

The chain combines TRBV20-1 with TRBJ2-7; no definite D call. V was cut by 0 bases and J by 1 base, with 16 bases left in between. The CDR3 has 16 amino acids. Germline V gene lookup returns CDR1 DFQATT and CDR2 SNEGSKA (reference sequence). The CDR3 protein is CSARDHRGSVSYEQYF. The CDR3 DNA reads TGCAGTGCTAGAGATCATCGAGGCAGTGTATCCTACGAGCAGTACTTC.

The chain employs TRBV9 and TRBJ2-1; 7 bases agree with TRBD2. The CDR3 runs 16 residues. V shed 4 bases and J 5 bases; nucleotides not matched to a gene: 12. Germline CDR1 is SGDLS and CDR2 is YYNGEE. DNA for the CDR3: TGTGCCAGCAGCACCTACGGCAGGGCGGGGGACAATGAGCAGTTCTTC. Amino acid sequence: CASSTYGRAGDNEQFF. Full variable domain (remainder filled in from reference TRBV9 and TRBJ2-1): DSGVTQTPKHLITATGQRVTLRCSPRSGDLSVYWYQQSLDQGLQFLIQYYNGEERAKGNILERFSAQQFPDLHSELNLSSLELGDSALYFCASSTYGRAGDNEQFFGPGTRLTVL.